The sample holds many counts of the clone carrying this T cell receptor beta chain. The data derive from a study of regulatory T cells in long-lasting Graves disease. The sample's time point: newly diagnosed GD, antithyroid drugs for less than 3 months. PBMC-derived RNA was used for the TCR library. Through Arm-PCR of CDR3 regions and iRepertoire HTBI primers, TCR beta libraries were built. TCRdb fed the multiplex PCR reads into MiXCR, producing one record per CDR3 protein. The sample shows 450,000 to 650,000 distinct CDR3 sequences, 15% to 20% of them seen only once. The CDR3 sequence is 15 residues long. J gave up 0 bases and V 4 bases, and 5 bases lay outside the gene matches. In germline, CDR1 is MNHNS, CDR2 SASEGT. This sample was shared with a second study, whose subject was T cells in Graves' hyperthyroidism and ophthalmopathy.

The sequenced sample was peripheral blood mononuclear cells (PBMCs), obtained at new diagnosis, from a patient treated with antithyroid drugs. The chain combines TRBV6-1 with TRBJ1-1; TRBD1 aligns across 7 bases. This clonotype originated in a woman aged 35-60 years with Graves disease. The CDR3 is CASSGGTEMNTEAFF. The CDR3 DNA reads TGTGCCAGCAGTGGAGGGACAGAGATGAACACTGAAGCTTTCTTT.